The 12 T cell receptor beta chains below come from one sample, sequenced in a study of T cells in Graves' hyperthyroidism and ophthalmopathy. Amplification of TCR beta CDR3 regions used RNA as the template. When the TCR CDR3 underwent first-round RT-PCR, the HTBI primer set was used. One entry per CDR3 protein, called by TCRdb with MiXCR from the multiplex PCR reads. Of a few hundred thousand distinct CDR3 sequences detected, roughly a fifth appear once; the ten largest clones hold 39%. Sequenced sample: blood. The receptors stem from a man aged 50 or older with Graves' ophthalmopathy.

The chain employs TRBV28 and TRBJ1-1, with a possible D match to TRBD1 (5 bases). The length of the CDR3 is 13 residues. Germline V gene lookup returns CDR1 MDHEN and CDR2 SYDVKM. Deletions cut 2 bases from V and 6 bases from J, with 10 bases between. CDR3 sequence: CASSLTRGSEAFF. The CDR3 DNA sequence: TGTGCCAGCAGTTTAACGAGGGGTTCTGAAGCTTTCTTT.

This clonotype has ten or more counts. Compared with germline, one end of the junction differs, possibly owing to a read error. The CDR3, as DNA: TGTGCCAGCTGTTTTGTGGCGGGACTAGCCTACAATGAGCAGTTCTTC. Protein product: CASCFVAGLAYNEQFF. The chain recombines TRBV12-3 or TRBV12-4 with TRBJ2-1; 8 nucleotides agree with TRBD2. The CDR3 runs to 16 residues.

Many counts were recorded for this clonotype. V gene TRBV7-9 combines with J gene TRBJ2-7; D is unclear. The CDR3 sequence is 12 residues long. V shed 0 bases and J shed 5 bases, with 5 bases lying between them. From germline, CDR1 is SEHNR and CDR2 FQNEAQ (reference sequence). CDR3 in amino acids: CASSLAMDEQYF. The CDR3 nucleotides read TGTGCCAGCAGCTTAGCGATGGACGAGCAGTACTTC. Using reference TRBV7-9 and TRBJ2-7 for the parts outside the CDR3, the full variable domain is DTGVSQNPRHKITKRGQNVTFRCDPISEHNRLYWYRQTLGQGPEFLTYFQNEAQLEKSRLLSDRFSAERPKGSFSTLEIQRTEQGDSAMYLCASSLAMDEQYFGPGTRLTVT.

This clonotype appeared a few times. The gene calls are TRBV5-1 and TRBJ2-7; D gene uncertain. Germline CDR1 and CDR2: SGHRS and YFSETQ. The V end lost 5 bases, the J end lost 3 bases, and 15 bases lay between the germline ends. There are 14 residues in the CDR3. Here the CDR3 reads CASRGFGELYEQYF. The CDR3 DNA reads TGCGCCAGCAGGGGTTTCGGTGAGCTCTACGAGCAGTACTTC.

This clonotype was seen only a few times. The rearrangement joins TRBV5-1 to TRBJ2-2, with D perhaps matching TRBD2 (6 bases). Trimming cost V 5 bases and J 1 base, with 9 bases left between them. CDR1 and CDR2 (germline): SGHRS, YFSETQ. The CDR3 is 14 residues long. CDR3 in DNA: TGCGCCAGCAGGGGAGGATGGAACACCGGGGAGCTGTTTTTT. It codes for CASRGGWNTGELFF.

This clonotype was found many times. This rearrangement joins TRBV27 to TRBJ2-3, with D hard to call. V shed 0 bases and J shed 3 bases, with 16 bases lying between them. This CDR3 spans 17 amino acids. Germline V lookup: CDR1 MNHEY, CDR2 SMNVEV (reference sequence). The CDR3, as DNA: TGTGCCAGCAGTTTATCATTCGGATGGTTTGGGACAGATACGCAGTATTTT. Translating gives CASSLSFGWFGTDTQYF.

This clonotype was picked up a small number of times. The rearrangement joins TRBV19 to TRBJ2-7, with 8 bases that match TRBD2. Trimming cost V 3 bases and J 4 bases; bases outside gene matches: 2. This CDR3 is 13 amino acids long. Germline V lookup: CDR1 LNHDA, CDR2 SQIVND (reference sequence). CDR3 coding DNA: TGTGCCAGTAGTATCCAGCGGGAGTACGAGCAGTACTTC. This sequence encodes CASSIQREYEQYF.

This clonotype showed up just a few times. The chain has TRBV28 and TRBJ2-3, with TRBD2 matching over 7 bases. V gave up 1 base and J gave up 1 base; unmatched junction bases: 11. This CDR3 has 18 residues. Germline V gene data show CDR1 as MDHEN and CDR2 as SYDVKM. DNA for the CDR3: TGTGCCAGCAGTTTATTATTAACTAGCGACGTCCGCACAGATACGCAGTATTTT. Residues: CASSLLLTSDVRTDTQYF.

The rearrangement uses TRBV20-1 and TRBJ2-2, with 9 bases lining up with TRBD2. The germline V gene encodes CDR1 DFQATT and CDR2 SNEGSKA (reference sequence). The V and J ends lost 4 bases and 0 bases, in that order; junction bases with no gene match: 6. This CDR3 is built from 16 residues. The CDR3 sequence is CSATGLASANTGELFF. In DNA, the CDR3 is TGCAGTGCTACGGGACTAGCAAGCGCGAACACCGGGGAGCTGTTTTTT.

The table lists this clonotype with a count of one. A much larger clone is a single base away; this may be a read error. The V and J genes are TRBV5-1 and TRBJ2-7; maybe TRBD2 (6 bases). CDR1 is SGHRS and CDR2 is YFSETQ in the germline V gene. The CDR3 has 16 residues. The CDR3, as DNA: TGTGCCAGCACTTCGGCTAGCAGGAGGGCCGGGTACGAGCAGTACTTC. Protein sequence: CASTSASRRAGYEQYF.

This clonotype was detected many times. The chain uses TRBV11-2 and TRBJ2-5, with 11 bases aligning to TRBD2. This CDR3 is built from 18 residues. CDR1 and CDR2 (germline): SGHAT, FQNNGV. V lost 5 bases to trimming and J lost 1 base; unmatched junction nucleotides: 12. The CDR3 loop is CASSRSLAGGGIQETQYF. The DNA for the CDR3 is TGTGCCAGCAGCCGAAGCCTAGCGGGAGGTGGGATCCAAGAGACCCAGTACTTC.

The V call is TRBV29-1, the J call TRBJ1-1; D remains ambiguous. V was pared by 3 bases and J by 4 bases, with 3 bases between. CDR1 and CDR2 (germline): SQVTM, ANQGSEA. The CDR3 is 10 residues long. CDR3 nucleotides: TGCAGCGTTGACATCACTGAAGCTTTCTTT. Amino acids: CSVDITEAFF.